Listed below are T cell receptor beta chains from one sample, sequenced in a study of technical replicates of blood from several donors. The method was immunoSEQ multiplex PCR; TCRdb's version includes in-frame clones alone and lacks a portion of them. The table records approximately 49,000 clones, around nine tenths of them present only once. Source material: PBMCs. All receptors derive from a human donor in good health. Some clones in this sample may be carry-over from other donors' samples. The CDR3 runs from the conserved cysteine through the conserved F or W. A D gene is named only where the DNA matches it firmly.

J: TRBJ2-7
D: TRBD2
V: TRBV27
CDR3: CASSLSGGRKYF

J: TRBJ2-2
D: TRBD2
V: TRBV4-1
CDR3: CASSQEMGLAGGRGTGELFF

J: TRBJ1-1
D: NA
V: TRBV10-3
CDR3: CAISEDRLTEAFF

J: TRBJ2-1
D: TRBD2
V: TRBV13
CDR3: CASSSWTSGRGEQFF

J: TRBJ1-4
D: TRBD1
V: TRBV12-5
CDR3: CASGSVSGGNEKLFF

J: TRBJ2-5
D: NA
V: TRBV7-6
CDR3: CASSLGRETQYF

J: TRBJ2-3
D: NA
V: TRBV27
CDR3: CASSPWGPWGDTQYF

J: TRBJ1-3
D: NA
V: TRBV6-1
CDR3: CASGLEGATGNTIYF

J: TRBJ1-5
D: NA
V: TRBV6-6
CDR3: CASKDTAYSNQPQHF

J: TRBJ2-1
D: TRBD1
V: TRBV6-5
CDR3: CASSSPRDRGRNEQFF

J: TRBJ2-1
D: NA
V: TRBV9
CDR3: CASSRPKEGGNEQFF

J: TRBJ1-4
D: NA
V: TRBV4-3
CDR3: CASSQDWGRVNEKLFF

J: TRBJ2-1
D: NA
V: TRBV9
CDR3: CASSVGSSYNEQFF

J: TRBJ1-6
D: NA
V: TRBV6-1
CDR3: CASSDPLDWRLSPLHF

J: TRBJ2-5
D: TRBD2
V: TRBV4-2
CDR3: CASSQRDYGETQYF

J: TRBJ2-7
D: NA
V: TRBV7-8
CDR3: CASSLGGLYEQYF

J: TRBJ1-1
D: TRBD1
V: TRBV30
CDR3: CAWSVGRGEAFF